The text below deals with one T cell receptor (beta chain). There are many counts of this clonotype. Its binding antigen is unknown. No base quality information exists; no much larger clone differs at one position. Libraries of naive CD8 T cells were generated from about 19,000 to 1,100,000 sorted cells, with 10%, 30% or 50% of the purified RNA used. Naive CD8 T cells were FACS-sorted as CD8+CD4-CCR7+CD45RA+ on a BD FACSAria II into RLT Plus buffer. Detection sensitivity was tested by spiking Jurkat RNA equal to roughly 9 TCR copies' worth into samples containing roughly 19,000-1,000,000 naive CD8 T cells. Enrichment of CD8 T cells was performed with RosetteSep CD8+ T Cell Enrichment Cocktail and Ficoll-Paque, after which ACK red cell lysis was carried out. The data were taken from a study of molecular identifiers for immune sequencing clone quantification listed by TCRdb under 2018. A note on the overall study: For a replicate experiment, RNA from around 18,000 or 91,000 naive CD8 T cells was divided into five aliquots, and four of the five aliquots were sequenced. CD8 T cells were used in a methods study to benchmark molecular-identifier clustering-based TCR repertoire sequencing (MIDCIRS) and TCR RNA copy counting. What the research found in general, with its limitations: In CMV-specific effector cells, over 98% of molecules were held by clones above 20 RNA copies, whereas under 1% of molecules were held by such clones in naive cells. When barcode sub-clustering was left out, chimeric consensus sequences inflated TCR diversity, with chimeras reaching as high as 47%. Identical TCR molecules sharing a barcode could cause highly expanded clone sizes to be underestimated. Even against a background of 750,000 to 1,000,000 naive CD8 T cells, spiked-in Jurkat TCR RNA amounting to a single cell's worth was reported to be detectable. Naive libraries contained spiked-in Jurkat TCR RNA (approximately ten copies' worth), which is not part of the donor repertoire. About 3 recovered TCR RNA copies per cell were obtained by modeling, versus around 10 by digital PCR, implying a capture efficiency of 25% to 30%.

Library method: PCR. The run used a NextSeq 500. Bulk TCR libraries were generated as previously described, with the TCR primers listed in Table S5 used. Total RNA was purified with the Qiagen AllPrep DNA/RNA kit. Before analysis, reads from multiple sequencing runs of one library were combined. The published analysis was carried out like this. Only reads with exact TCR constant sequence were kept, trimmed to 150 nt, and grouped by their 12-nt molecular barcodes. Reads within each barcode group were sub-clustered using a 15% Levenshtein threshold, and quality-weighted consensus sequences were constructed for each RNA molecule. Non-functional sequences were filtered out, along with any lower-count sequence sitting one edit away from another sequence. Based on fitting two negative binomial distributions, any barcode sub-cluster with under 20% of the maximum read count was discarded. TCRdb trimmed the raw reads at Q25, called clones with MiXCR and kept productive beta chains. Identical CDR3 protein sequences are pooled into one entry, listed with their most common genes and DNA. It is TCRdb's table, rather than the study itself, that gives the V and J calls and clone size. The sample profile shows a few hundred thousand distinct CDR3 sequences; roughly 24% of them were found once. About 0.75% of the sample comes from the top ten.

CDR1 and CDR2 were assigned from the germline V gene as MGHRA and YSYEKL. The CDR3 holds 15 amino acids from the cysteine to the phenylalanine. Solely the CDR3 DNA is kept, with 45 bases framed from the first base. V lost 6 bases and J lost 0 bases; the stretch between them is 12 bases long. The chain couples TRBV4-1 to TRBJ1-5; matching of 5 bases hints at TRBD1 as the D gene. This TCR derives from a human donor in good health. Some libraries in this study had Jurkat cell RNA spiked in. Sequenced: naive CD8+ T cells from blood, with Jurkat cell RNA spiked in. The sample's cell subset or site label is to be understood as: FACS-sorted CD8+CD4-CCR7+CD45RA+ naive T cells. Read as DNA, the sequence is TGCGCCAGCAGTCCGGGACTGTATAGCAATCAGCCCCAGCATTTT. The encoded protein is CASSPGLYSNQPQHF.